This T cell receptor beta chain was captured in a study of type 1 regulatory T cells. Study information: T-allo10 is an in vitro-generated, Tr1-enriched CD4 T cell product specific for alloantigen.

The V end lost 5 bases, the J end lost 4 bases, and 11 bases lay between the germline ends. Germline lookup yields CDR1 LNHDA and CDR2 SQIVND (reference sequence). The CDR3 is 13 amino acids. Only one count was recorded for this clonotype. MiXCR, run by TCRdb on the reads, gives a single entry per CDR3 protein. The table includes 80,000 to 100,000 distinct CDR3 sequences, 25% to 40% detected once. The chain recombines TRBV19 with TRBJ2-5; D remains unclear. This TCR came from a human donor in good health. What was sequenced was CD4+ T cells, either the whole sample or a sorted fraction (not recorded which). CDR3 DNA sequence: TGTGCCAGTAGTGTTAACAGAGGAGAGACCCAGTACTTC. It codes for CASSVNRGETQYF. The full variable domain, rest sourced from reference TRBV19 and TRBJ2-5, is DGGITQSPKYLFRKEGQNVTLSCEQNLNHDAMYWYRQDPGQGLRLIYYSQIVNDFQKGDIAEGYSVSREKKESFPLTVTSAQKNPTAFYLCASSVNRGETQYFGPGTRLLVL.